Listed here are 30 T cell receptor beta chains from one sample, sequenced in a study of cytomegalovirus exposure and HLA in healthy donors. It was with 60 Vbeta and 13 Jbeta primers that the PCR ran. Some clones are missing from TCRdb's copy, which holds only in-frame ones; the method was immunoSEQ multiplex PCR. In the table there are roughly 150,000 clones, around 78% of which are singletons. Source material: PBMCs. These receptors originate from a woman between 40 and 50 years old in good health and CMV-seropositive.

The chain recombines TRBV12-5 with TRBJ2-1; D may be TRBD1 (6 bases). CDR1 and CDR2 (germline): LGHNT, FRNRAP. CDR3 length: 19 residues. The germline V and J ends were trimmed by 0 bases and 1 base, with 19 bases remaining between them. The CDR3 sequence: CASGLVLPTTGASYNEQFF. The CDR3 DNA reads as TGTGCTAGTGGTTTGGTACTCCCAACGACAGGCGCGTCCTACAATGAGCAGTTCTTC. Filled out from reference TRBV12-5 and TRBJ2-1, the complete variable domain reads DARVTQTPRHKVTEMGQEVTMRCQPILGHNTVFWYRQTMMQGLELLAYFRNRAPLDDSGMPKDRFSAEMPDATLATLKIQPSEPRDSAVYFCASGLVLPTTGASYNEQFFGPGTRLTVL.

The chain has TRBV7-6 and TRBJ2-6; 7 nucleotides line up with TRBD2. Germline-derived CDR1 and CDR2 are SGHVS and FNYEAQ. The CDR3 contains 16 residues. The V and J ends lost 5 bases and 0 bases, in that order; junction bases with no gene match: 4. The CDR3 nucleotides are TGTGCCAGCAGCCAATCGGGGGGCTCTGGGGCCAACGTCCTGACTTTC. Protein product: CASSQSGGSGANVLTF.

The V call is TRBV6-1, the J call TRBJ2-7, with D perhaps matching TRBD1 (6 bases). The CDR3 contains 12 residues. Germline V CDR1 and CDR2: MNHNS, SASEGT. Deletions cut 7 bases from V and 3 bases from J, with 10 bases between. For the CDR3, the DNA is TGTGCCAGCACAGGGGCACTCTACGAGCAGTACTTC. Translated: CASTGALYEQYF.

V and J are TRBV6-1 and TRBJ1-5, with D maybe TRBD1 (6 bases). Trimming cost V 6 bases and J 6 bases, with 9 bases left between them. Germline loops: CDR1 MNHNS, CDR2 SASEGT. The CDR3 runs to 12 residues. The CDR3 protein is CASRQGFQPQHF. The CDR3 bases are TGTGCCAGCAGACAGGGATTTCAGCCCCAGCATTTT.

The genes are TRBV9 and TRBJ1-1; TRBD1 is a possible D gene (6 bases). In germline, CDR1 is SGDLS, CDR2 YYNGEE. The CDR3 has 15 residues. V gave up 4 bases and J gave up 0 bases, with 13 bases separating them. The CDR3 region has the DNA TGTGCCAGCAGCTTGCGGACAGAAATGAACACTGAAGCTTTCTTT. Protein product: CASSLRTEMNTEAFF.

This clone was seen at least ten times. As DNA, the CDR3 is TGTGCCAGCCGGACTAGCGGGAGTGACGGGGAGCTGTTTTTT. Amino acid sequence: CASRTSGSDGELFF. The chain links TRBV10-3 to TRBJ2-2, with 13 bases matching TRBD2. Trimming at V came to 10 bases and at J to 7 bases, leaving 6 bases not matched to a gene. Germline CDR1 is ENHRY and CDR2 is SYGVKD. The CDR3 has 14 residues.

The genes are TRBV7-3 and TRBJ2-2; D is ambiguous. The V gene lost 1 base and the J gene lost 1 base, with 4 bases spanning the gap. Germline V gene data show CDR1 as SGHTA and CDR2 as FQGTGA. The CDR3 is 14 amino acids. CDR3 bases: TGTGCCAGCAGCTTAAGTAAGAACACCGGGGAGCTGTTTTTT. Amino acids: CASSLSKNTGELFF.

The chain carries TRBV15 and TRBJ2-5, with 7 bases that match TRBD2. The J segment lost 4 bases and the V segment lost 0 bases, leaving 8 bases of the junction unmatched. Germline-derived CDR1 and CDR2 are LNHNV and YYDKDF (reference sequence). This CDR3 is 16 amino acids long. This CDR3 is CATSRDRPGGTETQYF. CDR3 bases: TGTGCCACCAGCAGAGATCGACCGGGAGGCACAGAGACCCAGTACTTC.

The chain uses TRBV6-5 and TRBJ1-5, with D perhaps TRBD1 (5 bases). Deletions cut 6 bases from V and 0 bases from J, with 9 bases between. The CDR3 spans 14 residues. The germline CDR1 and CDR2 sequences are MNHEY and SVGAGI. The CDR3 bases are TGTGCCAGCAGCCTGACAGATAGCAATCAGCCCCAGCATTTT. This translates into CASSLTDSNQPQHF.

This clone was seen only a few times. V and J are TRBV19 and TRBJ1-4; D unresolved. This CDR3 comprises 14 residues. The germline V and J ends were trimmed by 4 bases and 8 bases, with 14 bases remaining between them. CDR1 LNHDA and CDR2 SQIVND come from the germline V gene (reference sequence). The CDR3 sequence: CASSRVALEEKLFF. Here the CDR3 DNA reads TGTGCCAGTAGTAGGGTGGCTTTGGAGGAAAAACTGTTTTTT.

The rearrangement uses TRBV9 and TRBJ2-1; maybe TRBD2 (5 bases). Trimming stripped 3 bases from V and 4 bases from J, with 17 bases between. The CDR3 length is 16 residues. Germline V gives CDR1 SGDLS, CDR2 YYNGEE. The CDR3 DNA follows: TGTGCCAGCAGCGAAGGACTGGGAGTAAGGTACAATGAGCAGTTCTTC. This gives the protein CASSEGLGVRYNEQFF.

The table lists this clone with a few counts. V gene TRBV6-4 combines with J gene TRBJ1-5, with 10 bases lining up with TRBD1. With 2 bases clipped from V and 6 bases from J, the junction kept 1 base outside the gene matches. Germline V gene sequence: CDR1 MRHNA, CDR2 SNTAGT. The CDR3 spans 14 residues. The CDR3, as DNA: TGTGCCAGCAGTGACGGGACAGGGGCTCAGCCCCAGCATTTT. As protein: CASSDGTGAQPQHF.

CDR3 residues: CASSLGGADTQYF. In DNA form, the CDR3 reads TGTGCCAGCAGCTTAGGGGGCGCGGATACGCAGTATTTT. The chain joins TRBV5-4 to TRBJ2-3, with 7 bases fitting TRBD1. CDR3 size: 13 residues. The germline V gene has CDR1 SGHNT and CDR2 YYREEE (reference sequence). The V and J ends lost 2 bases and 6 bases, in that order; junction bases with no gene match: 3.

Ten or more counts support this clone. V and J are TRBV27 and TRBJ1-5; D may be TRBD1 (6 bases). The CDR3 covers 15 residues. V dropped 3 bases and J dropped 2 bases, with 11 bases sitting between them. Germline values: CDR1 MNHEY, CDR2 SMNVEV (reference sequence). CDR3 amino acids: CASSFRRGGNQPQHF. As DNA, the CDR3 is TGTGCCAGCAGTTTCCGCAGGGGCGGCAATCAGCCCCAGCATTTT.

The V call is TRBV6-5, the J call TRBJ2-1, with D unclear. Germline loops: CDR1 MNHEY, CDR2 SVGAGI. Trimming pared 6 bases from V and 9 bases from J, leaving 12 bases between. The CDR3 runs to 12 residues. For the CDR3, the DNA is TGTGCCAGCAGCTCATTCGGTGCTGAGCAGTTCTTC. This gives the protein CASSSFGAEQFF.

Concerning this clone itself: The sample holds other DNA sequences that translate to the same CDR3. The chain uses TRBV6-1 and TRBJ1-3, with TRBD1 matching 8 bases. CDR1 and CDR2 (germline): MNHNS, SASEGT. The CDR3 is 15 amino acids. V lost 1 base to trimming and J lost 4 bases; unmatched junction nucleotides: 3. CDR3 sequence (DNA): TGTGCCAGCAGTGAAGGCACAGGGGGAGGAAACACCATATATTTT. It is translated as CASSEGTGGGNTIYF.

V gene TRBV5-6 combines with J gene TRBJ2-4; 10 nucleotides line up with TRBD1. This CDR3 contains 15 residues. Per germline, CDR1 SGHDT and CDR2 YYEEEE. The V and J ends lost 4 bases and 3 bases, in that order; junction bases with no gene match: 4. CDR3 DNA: TGTGCCAGCAGCGACAGGGGGCTAGTCAAAAACATTCAGTACTTC. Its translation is CASSDRGLVKNIQYF.

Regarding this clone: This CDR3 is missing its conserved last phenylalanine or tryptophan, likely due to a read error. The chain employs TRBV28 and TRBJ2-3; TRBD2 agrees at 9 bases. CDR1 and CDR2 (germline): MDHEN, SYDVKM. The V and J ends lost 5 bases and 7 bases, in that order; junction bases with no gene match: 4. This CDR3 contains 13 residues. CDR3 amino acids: CASSGTSLNTQYL. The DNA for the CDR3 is TGTGCCAGCAGTGGGACTAGCCTGAATACGCAGTATCTT.

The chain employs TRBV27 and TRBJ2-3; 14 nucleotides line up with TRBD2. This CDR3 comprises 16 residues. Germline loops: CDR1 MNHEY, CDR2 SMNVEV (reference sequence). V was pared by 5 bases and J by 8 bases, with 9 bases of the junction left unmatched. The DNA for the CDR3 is TGTGCCAGCAGTCGTGGGACTAGCGGGAGTAAGGGTACGCAGTATTTT. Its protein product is CASSRGTSGSKGTQYF.

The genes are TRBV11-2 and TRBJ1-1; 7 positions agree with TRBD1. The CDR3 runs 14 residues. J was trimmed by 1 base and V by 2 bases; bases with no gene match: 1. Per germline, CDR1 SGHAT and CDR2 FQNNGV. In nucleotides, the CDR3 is TGTGCCAGCAGCTTAAGGGGGCAGAACACTGAAGCTTTCTTT. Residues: CASSLRGQNTEAFF.

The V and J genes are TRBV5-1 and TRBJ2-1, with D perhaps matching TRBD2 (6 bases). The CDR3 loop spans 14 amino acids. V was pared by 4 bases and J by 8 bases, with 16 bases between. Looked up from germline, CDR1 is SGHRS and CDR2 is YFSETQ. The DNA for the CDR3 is TGCGCCAGCAGCGGGGGACTCCCGAGGGATGAGCAGTTCTTC. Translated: CASSGGLPRDEQFF.

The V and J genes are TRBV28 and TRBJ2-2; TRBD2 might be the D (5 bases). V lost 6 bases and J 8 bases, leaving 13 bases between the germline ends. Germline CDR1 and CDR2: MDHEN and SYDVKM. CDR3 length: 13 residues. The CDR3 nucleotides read TGTGCCAGCAGAACGGCGGGTTTTGGGGAGCTGTTTTTT. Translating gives CASRTAGFGELFF. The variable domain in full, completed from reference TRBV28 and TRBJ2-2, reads DVKVTQSSRYLVKRTGEKVFLECVQDMDHENMFWYRQDPGLGLRLIYFSYDVKMKEKGDIPEGYSVSREKKERFSLILESASTNQTSMYLCASRTAGFGELFFGEGSRLTVL.

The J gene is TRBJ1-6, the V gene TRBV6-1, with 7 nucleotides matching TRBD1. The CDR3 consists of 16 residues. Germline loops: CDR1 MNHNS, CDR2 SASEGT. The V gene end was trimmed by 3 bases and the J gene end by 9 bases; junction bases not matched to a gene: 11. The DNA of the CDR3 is TGTGCCAGCAGTGAGAGACAGGGTTTTTTTAGTTCACCCCTCCACTTT. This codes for CASSERQGFFSSPLHF.

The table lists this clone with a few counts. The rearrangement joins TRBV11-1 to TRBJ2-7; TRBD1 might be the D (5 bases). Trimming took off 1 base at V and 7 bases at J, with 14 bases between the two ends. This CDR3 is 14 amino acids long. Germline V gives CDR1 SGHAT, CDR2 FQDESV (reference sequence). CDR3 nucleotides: TGTGCCAGCAGCTTAGAAGGGGCAGGGCTGGAGCAGTACTTC. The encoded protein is CASSLEGAGLEQYF.

The CDR3 sequence is CASSLQDQPQHF. Written as DNA, the CDR3 is TGTGCCAGCAGCTTGCAGGATCAGCCCCAGCATTTT. This chain links TRBV5-8 with TRBJ1-5; D is unresolved. CDR3 length: 12 residues. CDR1 is SGHTS, CDR2 YDEGEE, per germline. With 1 base removed from V and 5 bases from J, the gap between germline ends came to 4 bases.

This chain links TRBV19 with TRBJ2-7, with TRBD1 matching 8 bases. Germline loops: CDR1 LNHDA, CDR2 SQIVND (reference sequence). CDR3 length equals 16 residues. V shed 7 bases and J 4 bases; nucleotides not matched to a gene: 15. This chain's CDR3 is CASTSEPGQAWYEQYF. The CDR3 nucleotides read TGTGCCAGTACCTCTGAACCGGGACAGGCGTGGTACGAGCAGTACTTC.

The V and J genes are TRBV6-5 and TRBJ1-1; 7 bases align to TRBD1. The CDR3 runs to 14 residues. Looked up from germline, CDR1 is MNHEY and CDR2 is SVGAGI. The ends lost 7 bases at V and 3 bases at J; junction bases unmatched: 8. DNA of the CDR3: TGTGCCAGCACCGACGCCGACAGGGACACTGAAGCTTTCTTT. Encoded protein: CASTDADRDTEAFF.

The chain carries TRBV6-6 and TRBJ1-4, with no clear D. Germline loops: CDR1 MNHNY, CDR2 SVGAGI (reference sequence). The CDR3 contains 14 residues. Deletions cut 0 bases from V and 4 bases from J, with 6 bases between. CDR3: CASSYSARNEKLFF. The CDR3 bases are TGTGCCAGCAGTTACTCGGCCCGTAATGAAAAACTGTTTTTT.

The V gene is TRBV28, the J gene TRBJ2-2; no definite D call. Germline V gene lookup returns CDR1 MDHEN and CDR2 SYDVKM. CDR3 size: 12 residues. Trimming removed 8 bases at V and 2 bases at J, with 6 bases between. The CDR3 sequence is CASFGNTGELFF. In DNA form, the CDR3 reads TGTGCCAGCTTCGGTAACACCGGGGAGCTGTTTTTT.

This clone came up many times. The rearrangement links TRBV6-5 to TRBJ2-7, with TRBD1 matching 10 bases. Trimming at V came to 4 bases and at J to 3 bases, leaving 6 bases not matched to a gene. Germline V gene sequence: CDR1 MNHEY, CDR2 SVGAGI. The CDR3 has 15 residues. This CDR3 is CASSSPGQGRYEQYF. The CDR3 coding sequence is TGTGCCAGCAGTTCCCCGGGACAGGGGCGCTACGAGCAGTACTTC.